The T cell receptor (delta chain) under discussion was sequenced for a study of γδ T cells in repeated Plasmodium falciparum infection. Whole-study context: Timepoints: baseline, immediately before selected infections, and 21 days after every infection.

This CDR3 is 15 amino acids long. Germline V gene data show CDR1 as GEAIGNYY and CDR2 as EKD. Bulk repertoires came from Vgamma9/Vdelta2+ or Vdelta2-negative gammadelta T cells flow-sorted from PBMC. Both TRG and TRD chains were sequenced from each sorted sample. TCRdb redid the clone calls on the multiplex PCR reads with CATT. Of 90,000 or so delta-chain clones in the sample, 0.75% to 1% were seen once. About this clone: As yet, its antigen is unknown. It is likely a read error: a sequence one base away is far more abundant. Other DNA sequences from this sample encode an identical CDR3 as well.

Study results and caveats: Compared with Australian children, Malian Vdelta2-negative repertoires seemed more clonal, less diverse, less shared. Vgamma9/Vdelta2+ repertoires stayed stably polyclonal over time and infection.

The chain couples TRDV2 to TRDJ1, with D unclear. Matching the DNA to germline supplied the J gene, which TCRdb does not give. The clonotype originates from a pool of human donors (malaria-infected and uninfected, not separated). Material: gamma-delta T cells from blood. The CDR3, as DNA: TGTGCCTGCGACACCGGAGGTCTTGACACCGATAAACTCATCTTT. Encoded protein: CACDTGGLDTDKLIF.